This T cell receptor beta chain came from a study of blood T cell repertoires in COVID-19. Whole-study context: Samples of COVID-19 (acute and convalescent) were obtained from the United States, Italy and Spain. In each case, the material was cDNA or gDNA derived from T cells, B-cell-depleted T cells, or PBMCs.

Authors' data handling: Researchers report that nucleated cell counts were estimated from reference gene primer amplification. Method: immunoSEQ multiplex PCR; TCRdb's copy keeps in-frame clones and lacks some. That table is the source of V, J and clone size, and D and trimming were worked out from the DNA. Of about 50,000 clones detected, around 80% appear once; the ten largest clones hold about a sixth. Trimming cost V 3 bases and J 7 bases; bases outside gene matches: 5. CDR1 and CDR2 (germline): SEHNR, FQNEAQ (reference sequence). CDR3 length: 14 amino acids. The source material was peripheral blood. This chain joins TRBV7-9 and TRBJ2-7; 11 bases are a match to TRBD2. This TCR came from a man aged 35-49 years with acute or convalescent COVID-19. CDR3 coding DNA: TGTGCCAGCAGCTTGACTAGCGGGATTCTTGAGCAGTACTTC. This translates into CASSLTSGILEQYF.